The sequence of this T cell receptor beta chain was determined in a study of CD8+ T cells in alopecia areata. Study at large: Donor skin was harvested from roughly 6-12-month-old C3H/HeJ mice with spontaneous alopecia and grafted onto roughly 7-11-week-old female C3H/HeJ recipients. Findings and limits, study-wide: Sequences from scalp samples also cover resident alphabeta T cells of normal skin.

With respect to this clone: The antigen is undetermined. Here the gene names and germline are mouse. The read finishes 4 residues shy of the CDR3 end, and the germline J gene is used to complete it.

After isolation, RNA underwent reverse transcription to generate cDNA as the sequencing template. TCRdb keeps only in-frame clones here, not all; method: immunoSEQ multiplex PCR. The data show roughly 120,000 clones, with none appearing a single time. V was clipped by 3 bases and J by 3 bases; unmatched bases: 4. Germline V gene data show CDR1 as NNHDY and CDR2 as SYVADS. CDR3 length equals 14 residues. The sequenced sample consisted of lesional skin. The V call is TRBV13-3, the J call TRBJ1-2, with TRBD1 matching over 8 bases. The sequence was collected from a C3H/HeJ mouse with alopecia areata. For this strain, the MHC haplotype corresponds to H2-k. The CDR3 region is CASSAAGGDSDYTF. Incomplete CDR3 DNA: TGTGCCAGCAGTGCGGCAGGGGGCGACTCC.